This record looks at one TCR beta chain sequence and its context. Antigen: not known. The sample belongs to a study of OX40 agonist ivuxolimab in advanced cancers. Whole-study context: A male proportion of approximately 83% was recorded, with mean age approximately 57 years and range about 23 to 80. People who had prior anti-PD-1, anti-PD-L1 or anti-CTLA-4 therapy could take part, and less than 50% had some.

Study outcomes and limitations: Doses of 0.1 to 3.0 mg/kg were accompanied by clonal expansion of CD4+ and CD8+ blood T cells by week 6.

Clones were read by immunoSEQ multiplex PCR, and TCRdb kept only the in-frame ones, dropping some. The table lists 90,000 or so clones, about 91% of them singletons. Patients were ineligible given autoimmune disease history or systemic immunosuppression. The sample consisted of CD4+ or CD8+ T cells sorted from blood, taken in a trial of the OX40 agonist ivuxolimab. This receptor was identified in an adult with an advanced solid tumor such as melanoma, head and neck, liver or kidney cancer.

In DNA, the CDR3 is TGTGCCAGCAGTGAACAGGGGGCAGAGTACGAGCAGTACTTC. Protein sequence: CASSEQGAEYEQYF. This chain connects TRBV2 to TRBJ2-7, with 8 bases aligning to TRBD1. V dropped 2 bases and J dropped 4; count of bases not matched to a gene: 4. Germline-derived CDR1 and CDR2 are SNHLY and FYNNEI. The CDR3 has 14 residues.